This TCR beta chain was found in a study of T-cell memory formation after mild COVID-19. Study-level results: CD4+ contracting clones were mainly CM and EM; CD8+ ones, EMRA.

Comment on this clonotype: The antigen remains unidentified.

From the 5' RACE reads, TCRdb called clonotypes with MiXCR, one entry per CDR3 protein. The data hold about 210,000 distinct CDR3 sequences, with 10% to 13% observed a single time. The CDR3 covers 17 residues. Germline assignment: CDR1 LGHNA and CDR2 YSLEER. The V and J ends lost 3 bases and 1 base respectively, with 15 bases between them. What was sequenced was PBMCs or a T cell subset sorted from them (not recorded which). The chain carries TRBV4-3 and TRBJ1-4; unclear D gene. This clonotype was obtained from a man aged 18 to 30 who had mild COVID-19 (a few samples of this study predate the infection). Cell type and time point are not known. This CDR3 reads CASSQGWGVGTNEKLFF. The CDR3 DNA reads as TGCGCCAGCAGCCAGGGCTGGGGTGTTGGAACTAATGAAAAACTGTTTTTT.